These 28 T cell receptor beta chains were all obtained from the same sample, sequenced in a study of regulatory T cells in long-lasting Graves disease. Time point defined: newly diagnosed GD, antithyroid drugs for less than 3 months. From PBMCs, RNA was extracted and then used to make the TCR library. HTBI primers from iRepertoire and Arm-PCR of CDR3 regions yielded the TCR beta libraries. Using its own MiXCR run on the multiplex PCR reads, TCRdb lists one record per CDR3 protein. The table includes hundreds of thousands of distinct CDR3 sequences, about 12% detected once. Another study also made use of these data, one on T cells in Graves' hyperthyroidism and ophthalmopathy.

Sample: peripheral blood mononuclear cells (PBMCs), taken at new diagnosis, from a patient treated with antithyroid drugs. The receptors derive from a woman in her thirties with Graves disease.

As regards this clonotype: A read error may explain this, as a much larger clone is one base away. For the CDR3, the DNA is TGTGCCTGGATGCCCAGCGGGAGGGCCCTGGGGCAGTTCTTC. Translated: CAWMPSGRALGQFF. J is TRBJ2-1 and V is TRBV30; 10 bases map to TRBD2. Germline CDR1 GTSNPN, CDR2 SVGIG (reference sequence). This CDR3 is 14 amino acids long. Losses at the gene ends were 4 bases for V and 12 bases for J; bases not matched to a gene: 12. Looking up the rest from reference TRBV30 and TRBJ2-1 gives the full variable domain: SQTIHQWPATLVQPVGSPLSLECTVEGTSNPNLYWYRQAAGRGLQLLFYSVGIGQISSEVPQNLSASRPQDRQFILSSKKLLLSDSGFYLCAWMPSGRALGQFFGPGTRLTVL.

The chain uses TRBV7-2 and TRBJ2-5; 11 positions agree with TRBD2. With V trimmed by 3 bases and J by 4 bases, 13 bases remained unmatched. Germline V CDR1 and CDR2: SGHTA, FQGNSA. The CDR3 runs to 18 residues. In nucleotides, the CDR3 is TGTGCCAGCAGCTTCCAACTAGCGGGAGCAGGGTGGAGAGAGACCCAGTACTTC. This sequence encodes CASSFQLAGAGWRETQYF.

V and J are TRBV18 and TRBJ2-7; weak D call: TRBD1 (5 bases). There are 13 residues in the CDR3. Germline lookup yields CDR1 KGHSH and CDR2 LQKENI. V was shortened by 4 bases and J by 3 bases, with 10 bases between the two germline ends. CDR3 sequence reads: CASSLTEGYEQYF. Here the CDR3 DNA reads TGTGCCAGCTCACTGACAGAAGGCTACGAGCAGTACTTC.

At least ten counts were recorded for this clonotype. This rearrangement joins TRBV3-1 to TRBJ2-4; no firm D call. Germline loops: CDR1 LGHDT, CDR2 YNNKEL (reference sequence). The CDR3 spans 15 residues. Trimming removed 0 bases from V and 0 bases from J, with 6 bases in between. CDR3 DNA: TGTGCCAGCAGCCAAGATTGGCTAGCCAAAAACATTCAGTACTTC. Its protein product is CASSQDWLAKNIQYF.

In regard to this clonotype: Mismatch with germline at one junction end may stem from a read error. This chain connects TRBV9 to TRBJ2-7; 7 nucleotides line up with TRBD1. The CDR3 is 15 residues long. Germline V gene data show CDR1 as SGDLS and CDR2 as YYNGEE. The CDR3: CASSVDGTATYDQYF. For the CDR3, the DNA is TGTGCCAGCAGCGTAGATGGGACAGCGACCTACGATCAGTACTTC.

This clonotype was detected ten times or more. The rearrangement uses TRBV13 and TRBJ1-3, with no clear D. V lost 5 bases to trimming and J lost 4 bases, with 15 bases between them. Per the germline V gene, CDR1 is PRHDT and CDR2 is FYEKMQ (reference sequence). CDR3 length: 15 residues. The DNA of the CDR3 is TGTGCCAGCAGCCCTTGGAACTCGGCGGGAAACACCATATATTTT. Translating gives CASSPWNSAGNTIYF.

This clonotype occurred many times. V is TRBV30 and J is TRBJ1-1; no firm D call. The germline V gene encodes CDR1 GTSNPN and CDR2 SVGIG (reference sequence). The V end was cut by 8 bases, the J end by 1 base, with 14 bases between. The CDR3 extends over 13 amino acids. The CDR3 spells CAREAHGNTEAFF. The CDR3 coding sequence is TGTGCCCGCGAGGCCCACGGGAACACTGAAGCTTTCTTT. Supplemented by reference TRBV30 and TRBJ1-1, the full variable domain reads SQTIHQWPATLVQPVGSPLSLECTVEGTSNPNLYWYRQAAGRGLQLLFYSVGIGQISSEVPQNLSASRPQDRQFILSSKKLLLSDSGFYLCAREAHGNTEAFFGQGTRLTVV.

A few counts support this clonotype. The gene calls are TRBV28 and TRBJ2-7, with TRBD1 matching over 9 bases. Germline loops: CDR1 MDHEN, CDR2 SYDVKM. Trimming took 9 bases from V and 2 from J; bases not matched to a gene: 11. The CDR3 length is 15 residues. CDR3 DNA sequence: TGTGCCAGTATAAGACAGGGGGTTCCGACCTACGAGCAGTACTTC. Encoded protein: CASIRQGVPTYEQYF.

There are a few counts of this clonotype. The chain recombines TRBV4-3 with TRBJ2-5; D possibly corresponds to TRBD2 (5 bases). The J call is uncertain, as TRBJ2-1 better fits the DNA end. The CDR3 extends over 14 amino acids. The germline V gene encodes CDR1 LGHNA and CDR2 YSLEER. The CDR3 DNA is TGCGCCAGCAGCCTGGAGGCGGCCAGCAATGAGCAGTTCTTC. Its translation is CASSLEAASNEQFF.

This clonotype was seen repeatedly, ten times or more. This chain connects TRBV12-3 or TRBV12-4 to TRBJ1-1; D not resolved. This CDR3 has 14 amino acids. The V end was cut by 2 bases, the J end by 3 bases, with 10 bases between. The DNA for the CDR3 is TGTGCCAGCAGTTTAAGCTCGTGGGACACTGAAGCTTTCTTT. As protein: CASSLSSWDTEAFF.

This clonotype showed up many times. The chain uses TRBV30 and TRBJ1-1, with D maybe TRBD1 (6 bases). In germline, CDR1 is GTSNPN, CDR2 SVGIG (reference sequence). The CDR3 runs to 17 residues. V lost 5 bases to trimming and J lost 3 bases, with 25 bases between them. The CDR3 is CAWGRVGGRVRDTEAFF. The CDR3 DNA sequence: TGTGCCTGGGGAAGGGTTGGGGGCCGGGTCAGGGACACTGAAGCTTTCTTT.

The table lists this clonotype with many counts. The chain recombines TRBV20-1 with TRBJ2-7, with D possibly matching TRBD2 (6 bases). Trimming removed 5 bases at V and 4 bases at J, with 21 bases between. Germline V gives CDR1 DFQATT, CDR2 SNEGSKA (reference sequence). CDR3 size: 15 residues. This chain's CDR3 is CSALGRRLRDYEQYF. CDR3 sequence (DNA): TGCAGTGCTCTAGGGAGGAGACTCCGGGATTACGAGCAGTACTTC.

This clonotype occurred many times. The CDR3 region has the DNA TGTGCCAGCAGTTTCAGCTTAACAGGGCTAGGTAACGAGCAGTACTTC. Translated, it gives CASSFSLTGLGNEQYF. The J gene is TRBJ2-7, the V gene TRBV12-3 or TRBV12-4, with D possibly being TRBD1 (6 bases). Trimming shortened V by 3 bases and J by 5 bases, and 20 bases separated the two germline ends. This CDR3 has 16 residues.

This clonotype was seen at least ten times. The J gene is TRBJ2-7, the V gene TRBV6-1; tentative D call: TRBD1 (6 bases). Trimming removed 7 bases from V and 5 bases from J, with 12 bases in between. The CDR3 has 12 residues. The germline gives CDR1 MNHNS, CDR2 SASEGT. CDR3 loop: CASKNRVDEQYF. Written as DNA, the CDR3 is TGTGCCAGCAAAAACAGGGTCGACGAGCAGTACTTC.

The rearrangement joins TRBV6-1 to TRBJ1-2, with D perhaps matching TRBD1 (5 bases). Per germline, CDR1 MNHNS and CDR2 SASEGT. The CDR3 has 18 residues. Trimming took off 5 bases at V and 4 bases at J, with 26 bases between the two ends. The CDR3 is CASSLNPGGSSSSYGYTF. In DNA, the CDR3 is TGTGCCAGCAGTCTAAACCCGGGGGGATCGTCCTCCTCCTATGGCTACACCTTC.

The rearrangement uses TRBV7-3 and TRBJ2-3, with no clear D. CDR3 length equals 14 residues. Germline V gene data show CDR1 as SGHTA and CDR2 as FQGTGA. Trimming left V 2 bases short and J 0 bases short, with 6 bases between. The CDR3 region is CASSLVHSTDTQYF. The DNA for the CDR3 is TGTGCCAGCAGCTTAGTCCACAGCACAGATACGCAGTATTTT.

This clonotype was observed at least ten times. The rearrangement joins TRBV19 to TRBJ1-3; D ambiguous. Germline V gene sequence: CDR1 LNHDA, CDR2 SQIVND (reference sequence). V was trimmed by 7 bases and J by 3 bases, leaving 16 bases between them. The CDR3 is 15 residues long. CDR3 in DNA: TGTGCCAGTACCCAATATAAGTCTAGTGGAAACACCATATATTTT. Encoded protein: CASTQYKSSGNTIYF.

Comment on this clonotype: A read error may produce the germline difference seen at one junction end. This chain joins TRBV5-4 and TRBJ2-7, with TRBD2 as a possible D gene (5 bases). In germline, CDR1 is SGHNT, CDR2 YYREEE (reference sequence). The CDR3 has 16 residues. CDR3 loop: CASSLGLEIPGYEQYF. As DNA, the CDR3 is TGTGCCAGCAGTTTGGGATTAGAAATACCGGGGTACGAGCAGTACTTC.

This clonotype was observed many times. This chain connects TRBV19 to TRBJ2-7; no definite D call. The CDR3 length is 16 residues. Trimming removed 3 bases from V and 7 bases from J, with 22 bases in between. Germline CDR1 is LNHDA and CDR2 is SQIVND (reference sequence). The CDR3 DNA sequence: TGTGCCAGTAGTATTTTTTTCCGAAGTCGTCAGGCTGAGCAGTACTTC. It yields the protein CASSIFFRSRQAEQYF.

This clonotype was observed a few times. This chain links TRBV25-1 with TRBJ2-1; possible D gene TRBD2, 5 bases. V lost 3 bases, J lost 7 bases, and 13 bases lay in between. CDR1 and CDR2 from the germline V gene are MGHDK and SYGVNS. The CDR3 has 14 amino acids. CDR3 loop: CASSDPSYSNEQFF. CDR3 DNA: TGTGCCAGCAGTGACCCTAGCTATAGTAATGAGCAGTTCTTC.

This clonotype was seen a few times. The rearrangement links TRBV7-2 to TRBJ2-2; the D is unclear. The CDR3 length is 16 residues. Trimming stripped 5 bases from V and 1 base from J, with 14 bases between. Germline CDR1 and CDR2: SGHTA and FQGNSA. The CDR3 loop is CASSPRFVLNTGELFF. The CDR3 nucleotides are TGTGCCAGCAGCCCCAGATTTGTTTTGAACACCGGGGAGCTGTTTTTT. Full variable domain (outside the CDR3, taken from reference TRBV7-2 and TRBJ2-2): GAGVSQSPSNKVTEKGKDVELRCDPISGHTALYWYRQSLGQGLEFLIYFQGNSAPDKSGLPSDRFSAERTGGSVSTLTIQRTQQEDSAVYLCASSPRFVLNTGELFFGEGSRLTVL.

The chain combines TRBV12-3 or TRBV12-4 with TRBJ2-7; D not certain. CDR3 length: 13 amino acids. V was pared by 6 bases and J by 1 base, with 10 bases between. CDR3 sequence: CASSPEWSYEQYF. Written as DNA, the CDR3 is TGTGCCAGCAGCCCGGAGTGGTCCTACGAGCAGTACTTC.

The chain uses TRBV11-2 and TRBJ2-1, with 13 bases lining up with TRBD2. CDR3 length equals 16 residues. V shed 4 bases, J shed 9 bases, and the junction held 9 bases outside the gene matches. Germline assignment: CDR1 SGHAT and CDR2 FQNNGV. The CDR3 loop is CASSSQLAGGPFEQFF. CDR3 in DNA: TGTGCCAGCAGCTCCCAACTAGCGGGGGGGCCATTTGAGCAGTTCTTC.

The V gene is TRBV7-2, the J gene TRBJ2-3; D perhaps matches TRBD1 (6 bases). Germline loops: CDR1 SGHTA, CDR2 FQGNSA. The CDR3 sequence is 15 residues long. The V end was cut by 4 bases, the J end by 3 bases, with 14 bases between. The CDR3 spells CASSSDRIRTDTQYF. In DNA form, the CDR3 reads TGTGCCAGCAGCTCAGACAGGATTCGGACAGATACGCAGTATTTT.

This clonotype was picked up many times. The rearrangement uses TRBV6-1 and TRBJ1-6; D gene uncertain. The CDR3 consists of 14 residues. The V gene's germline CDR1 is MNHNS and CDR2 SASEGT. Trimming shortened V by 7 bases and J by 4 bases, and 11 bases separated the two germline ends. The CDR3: CASTDRPYNSPLHF. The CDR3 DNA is TGTGCCAGCACCGATCGGCCTTATAATTCACCCCTCCACTTT.

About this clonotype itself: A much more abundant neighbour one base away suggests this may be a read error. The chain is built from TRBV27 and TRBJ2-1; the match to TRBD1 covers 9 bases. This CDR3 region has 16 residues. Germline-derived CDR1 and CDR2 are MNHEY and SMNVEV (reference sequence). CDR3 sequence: CATSDRTGASHNEQFF. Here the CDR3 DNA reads TGTGCCACCAGTGATCGGACAGGGGCCAGTCACAATGAGCAGTTCTTC.

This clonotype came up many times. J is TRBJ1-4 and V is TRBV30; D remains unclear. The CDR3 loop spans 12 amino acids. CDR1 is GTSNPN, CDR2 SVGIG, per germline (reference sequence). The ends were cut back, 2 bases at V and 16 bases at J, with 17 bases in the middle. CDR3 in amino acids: CAWSPSSSEEFF. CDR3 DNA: TGTGCCTGGAGTCCATCGTCCTCAGAGGAGTTTTTT. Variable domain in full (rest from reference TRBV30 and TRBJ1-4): SQTIHQWPATLVQPVGSPLSLECTVEGTSNPNLYWYRQAAGRGLQLLFYSVGIGQISSEVPQNLSASRPQDRQFILSSKKLLLSDSGFYLCAWSPSSSEEFFGSGTQLSVL.

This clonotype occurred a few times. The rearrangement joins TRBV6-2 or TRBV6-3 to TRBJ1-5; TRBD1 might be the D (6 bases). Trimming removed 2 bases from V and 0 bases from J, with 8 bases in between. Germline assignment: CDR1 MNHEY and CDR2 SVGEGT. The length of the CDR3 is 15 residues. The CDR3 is CASSYRQDSNQPQHF. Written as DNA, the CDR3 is TGTGCCAGCAGTTACAGACAGGATAGCAATCAGCCCCAGCATTTT.